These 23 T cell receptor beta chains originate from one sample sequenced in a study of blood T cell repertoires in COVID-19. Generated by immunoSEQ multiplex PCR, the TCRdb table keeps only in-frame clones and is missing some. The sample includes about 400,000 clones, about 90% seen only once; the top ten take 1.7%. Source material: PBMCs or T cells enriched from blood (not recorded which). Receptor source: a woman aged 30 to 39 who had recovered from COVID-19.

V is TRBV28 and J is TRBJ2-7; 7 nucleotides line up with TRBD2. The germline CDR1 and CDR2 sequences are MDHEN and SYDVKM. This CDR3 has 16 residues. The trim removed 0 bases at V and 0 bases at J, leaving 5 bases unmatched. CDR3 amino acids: CASSLWGGAISYEQYF. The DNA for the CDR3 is TGTGCCAGCAGTTTATGGGGAGGGGCTATCTCCTACGAGCAGTACTTC.

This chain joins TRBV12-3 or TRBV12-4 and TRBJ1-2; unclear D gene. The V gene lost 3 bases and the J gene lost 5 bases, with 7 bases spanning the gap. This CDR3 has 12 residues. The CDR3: CASSFQKYGYTF. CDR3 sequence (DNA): TGTGCCAGCAGTTTTCAGAAGTATGGCTACACCTTC.

As DNA, the CDR3 is TGTGCCAGCAGCCAAGAAACGGGACTAGCGGGAGAGGGCGAGCAGTACTTC. It codes for CASSQETGLAGEGEQYF. The gene calls are TRBV3-1 (or the pseudogene TRBV3-2) and TRBJ2-7; the match to TRBD2 covers 14 bases. There are 17 residues in the CDR3. Trimming removed 0 bases from V and 6 bases from J; junction bases left unmatched: 7. CDR1 and CDR2 from the germline V gene are LGHDT and YNNKEL (reference sequence).

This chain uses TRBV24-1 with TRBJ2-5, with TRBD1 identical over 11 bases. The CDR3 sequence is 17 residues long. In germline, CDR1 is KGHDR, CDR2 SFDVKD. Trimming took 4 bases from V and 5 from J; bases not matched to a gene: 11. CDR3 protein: CATSDWTGGVLSETQYF. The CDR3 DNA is TGTGCCACCAGTGACTGGACAGGGGGCGTTTTATCGGAGACCCAGTACTTC.

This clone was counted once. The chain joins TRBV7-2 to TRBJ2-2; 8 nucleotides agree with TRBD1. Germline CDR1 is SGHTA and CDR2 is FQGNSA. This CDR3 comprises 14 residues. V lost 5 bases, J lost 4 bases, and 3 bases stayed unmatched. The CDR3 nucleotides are TGTGCCAGCAGCAGGACAGGGAGCACCGGGGAGCTGTTTTTT. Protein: CASSRTGSTGELFF. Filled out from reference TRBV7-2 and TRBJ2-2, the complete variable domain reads GAGVSQSPSNKVTEKGKDVELRCDPISGHTALYWYRQSLGQGLEFLIYFQGNSAPDKSGLPSDRFSAERTGGSVSTLTIQRTQQEDSAVYLCASSRTGSTGELFFGEGSRLTVL.

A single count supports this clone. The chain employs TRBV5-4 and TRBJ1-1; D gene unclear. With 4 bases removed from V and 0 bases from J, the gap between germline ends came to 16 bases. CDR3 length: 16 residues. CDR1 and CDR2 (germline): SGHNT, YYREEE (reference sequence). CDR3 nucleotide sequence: TGTGCCAGCAGCGTGACCTTGGCGGCGGTGAACACTGAAGCTTTCTTT. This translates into CASSVTLAAVNTEAFF.

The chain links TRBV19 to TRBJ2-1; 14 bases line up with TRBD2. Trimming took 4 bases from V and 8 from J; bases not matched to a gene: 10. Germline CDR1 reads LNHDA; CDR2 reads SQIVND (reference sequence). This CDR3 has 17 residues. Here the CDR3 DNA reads TGTGCCAGTAGTAAGACGTCCGGGACTAGCGGGAGTCATGAGCAGTTCTTC. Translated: CASSKTSGTSGSHEQFF.

CDR3 sequence: CASSLRGHTEAFF. In nucleotides, the CDR3 is TGTGCCAGCAGTTTGAGGGGGCACACTGAAGCTTTCTTT. The gene calls are TRBV12-3 or TRBV12-4 and TRBJ1-1; 7 nucleotides align to TRBD1. Losses at the gene ends were 3 bases for V and 3 bases for J; bases not matched to a gene: 1. The CDR3 is made up of 13 amino acids.

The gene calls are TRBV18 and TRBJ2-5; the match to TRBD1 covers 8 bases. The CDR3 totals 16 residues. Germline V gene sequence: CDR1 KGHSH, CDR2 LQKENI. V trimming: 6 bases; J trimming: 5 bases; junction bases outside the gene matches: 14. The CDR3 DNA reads TGTGCCAGCTCCCCGGCAGGGGGCCAGCTTCGGGAGACCCAGTACTTC. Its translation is CASSPAGGQLRETQYF.

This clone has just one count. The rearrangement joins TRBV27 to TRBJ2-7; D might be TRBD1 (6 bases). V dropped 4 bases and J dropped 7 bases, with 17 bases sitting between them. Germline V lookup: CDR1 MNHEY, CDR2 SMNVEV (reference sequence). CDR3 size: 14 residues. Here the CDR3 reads CASSSYRESGEQYF. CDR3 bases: TGTGCCAGCAGTTCCTACAGGGAATCGGGTGAGCAGTACTTC.

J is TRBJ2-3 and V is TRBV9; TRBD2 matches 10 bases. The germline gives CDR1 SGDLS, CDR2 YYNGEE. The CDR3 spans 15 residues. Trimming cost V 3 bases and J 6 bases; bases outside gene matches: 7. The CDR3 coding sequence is TGTGCCAGCAGCGGGATAGCGGGAGGAGTTGATACGCAGTATTTT. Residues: CASSGIAGGVDTQYF.

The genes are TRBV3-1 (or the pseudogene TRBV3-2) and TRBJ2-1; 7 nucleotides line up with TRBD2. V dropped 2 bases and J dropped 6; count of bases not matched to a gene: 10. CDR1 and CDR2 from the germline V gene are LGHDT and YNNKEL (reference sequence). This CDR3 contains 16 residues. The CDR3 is CASSQRGLVFGNEQFF. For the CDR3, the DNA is TGTGCCAGCAGCCAACGAGGACTAGTATTTGGCAATGAGCAGTTCTTC.

The CDR3 spells CASSPPGYNEQFF. CDR3 sequence (DNA): TGTGCCAGCAGTCCTCCAGGATACAATGAGCAGTTCTTC. V gene TRBV2 combines with J gene TRBJ2-1, with D unresolved. From germline, CDR1 is SNHLY and CDR2 FYNNEI. Trimming took 5 bases from V and 4 from J, leaving 9 bases between them. CDR3 length: 13 residues.

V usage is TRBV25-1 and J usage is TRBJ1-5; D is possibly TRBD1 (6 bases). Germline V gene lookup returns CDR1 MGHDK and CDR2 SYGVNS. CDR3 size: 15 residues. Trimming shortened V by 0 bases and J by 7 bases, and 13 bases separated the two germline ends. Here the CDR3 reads CASSEYPQGWQPQHF. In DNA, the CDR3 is TGTGCCAGCAGTGAATACCCACAGGGATGGCAGCCCCAGCATTTT.

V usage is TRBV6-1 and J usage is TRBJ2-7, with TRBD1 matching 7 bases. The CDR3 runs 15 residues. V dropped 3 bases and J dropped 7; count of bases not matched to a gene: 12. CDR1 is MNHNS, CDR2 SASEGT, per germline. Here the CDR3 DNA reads TGTGCCAGCAGTGAGGGGACAGCCCAGGGGGATGAGCAGTACTTC. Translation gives CASSEGTAQGDEQYF.

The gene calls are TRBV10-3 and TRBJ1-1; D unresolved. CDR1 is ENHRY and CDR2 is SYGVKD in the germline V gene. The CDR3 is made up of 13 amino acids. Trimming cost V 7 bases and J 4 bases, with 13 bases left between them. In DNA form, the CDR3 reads TGTGCCATCACTCGAACGAGTAGCACTGAAGCTTTCTTT. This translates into CAITRTSSTEAFF.

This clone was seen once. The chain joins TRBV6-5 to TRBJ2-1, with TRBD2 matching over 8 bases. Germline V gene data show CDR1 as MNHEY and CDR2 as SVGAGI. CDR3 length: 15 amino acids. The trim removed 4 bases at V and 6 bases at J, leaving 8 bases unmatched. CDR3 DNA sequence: TGTGCCAGCAGTTTTCAAGCGGGAGTCGGCAATGAGCAGTTCTTC. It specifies CASSFQAGVGNEQFF.

CDR3 sequence reads: CASSQDWSPGGFSPQPQHF. DNA for the CDR3: TGTGCCAGCAGCCAAGATTGGTCCCCAGGGGGCTTTTCTCCTCAGCCCCAGCATTTT. The genes are TRBV4-2 and TRBJ1-5; 8 bases fit TRBD1. This CDR3 comprises 19 residues. Germline V lookup: CDR1 LGHNA, CDR2 YNFKEQ. The junction had 16 bases not matched to a gene; V was cut back by 0 bases and J by 6 bases.

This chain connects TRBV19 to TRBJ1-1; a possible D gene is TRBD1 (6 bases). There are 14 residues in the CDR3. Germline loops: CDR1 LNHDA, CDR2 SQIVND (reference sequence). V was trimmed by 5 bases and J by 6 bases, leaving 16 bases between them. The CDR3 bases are TGTGCCAGTAGTCAGCGGGGGCGTAACGCTGAAGCTTTCTTT. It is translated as CASSQRGRNAEAFF.

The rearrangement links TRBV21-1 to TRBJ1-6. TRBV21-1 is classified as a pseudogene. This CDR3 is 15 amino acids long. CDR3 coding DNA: TGTGCCAGCAGCAAAGGGAGAGCGGCCAGTGGGCCCCTCCACTTT. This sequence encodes CASSKGRAASGPLHF.

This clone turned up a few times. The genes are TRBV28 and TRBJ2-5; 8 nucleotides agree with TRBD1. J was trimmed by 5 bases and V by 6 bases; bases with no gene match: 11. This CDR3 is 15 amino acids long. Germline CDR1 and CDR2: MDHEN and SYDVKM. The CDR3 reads CASRRTGPMGETQYF. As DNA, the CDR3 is TGTGCCAGCAGACGGACAGGGCCCATGGGGGAGACCCAGTACTTC.

CDR3 bases: TGCGCCAGCAGCTTGGCGAGCGGGGGGCGGAATGAGCAGTTCTTC. Translating gives CASSLASGGRNEQFF. The chain uses TRBV5-1 and TRBJ2-1; 9 positions agree with TRBD2. The germline V gene encodes CDR1 SGHRS and CDR2 YFSETQ. The CDR3 sequence is 15 residues long. The V segment lost 0 bases and the J segment 7 bases; nucleotides outside the gene matches: 5.

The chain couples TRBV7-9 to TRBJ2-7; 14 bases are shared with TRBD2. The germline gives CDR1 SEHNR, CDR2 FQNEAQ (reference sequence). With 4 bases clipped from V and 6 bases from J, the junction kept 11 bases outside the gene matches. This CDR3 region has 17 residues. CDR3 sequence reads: CASSSGTSGSRRGEQYF. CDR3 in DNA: TGTGCCAGCAGCTCAGGGACTAGCGGGAGTCGGCGGGGCGAGCAGTACTTC.